The clone carrying this T cell receptor (beta chain) was seen a single time. What it recognizes is unknown. These data belong to a study of radiotherapy plus CTLA-4 blockade in lung cancer. Study overall: Disease control was seen in about 30% of patients, objective responses in roughly 19%.

With ipilimumab providing CTLA-4 blockade, focal radiation was administered to patients who had chemo-refractory metastatic non-small-cell lung cancer. Notes on the study in general: Interferon-beta, together with early blood T cell clone dynamics, reportedly best predicted response. Clones of tumor-derived TCRs expanded in blood after radiotherapy plus ipilimumab.

Clones were sequenced by immunoSEQ multiplex PCR, and TCRdb holds only the in-frame ones, with some missing. The sample includes over 50,000 clones, roughly 80% seen only once; the top ten take around a sixth. The CDR3 runs 12 residues. Germline V gene sequence: CDR1 SGDLS, CDR2 YYNGEE. V dropped 4 bases and J dropped 7 bases, with 8 bases sitting between them. The clonotype originates from a human donor with non-small cell lung cancer who had a complete response to radiotherapy plus ipilimumab. The chain has TRBV9 and TRBJ2-2; D is ambiguous. The sequenced sample was peripheral blood, obtained from a patient treated with radiotherapy plus ipilimumab. This CDR3 reads CASSPPGGELFF. CDR3 in DNA: TGTGCCAGCAGCCCTCCGGGCGGGGAGCTGTTTTTT. Variable domain in full (rest from reference TRBV9 and TRBJ2-2): DSGVTQTPKHLITATGQRVTLRCSPRSGDLSVYWYQQSLDQGLQFLIQYYNGEERAKGNILERFSAQQFPDLHSELNLSSLELGDSALYFCASSPPGGELFFGEGSRLTVL.